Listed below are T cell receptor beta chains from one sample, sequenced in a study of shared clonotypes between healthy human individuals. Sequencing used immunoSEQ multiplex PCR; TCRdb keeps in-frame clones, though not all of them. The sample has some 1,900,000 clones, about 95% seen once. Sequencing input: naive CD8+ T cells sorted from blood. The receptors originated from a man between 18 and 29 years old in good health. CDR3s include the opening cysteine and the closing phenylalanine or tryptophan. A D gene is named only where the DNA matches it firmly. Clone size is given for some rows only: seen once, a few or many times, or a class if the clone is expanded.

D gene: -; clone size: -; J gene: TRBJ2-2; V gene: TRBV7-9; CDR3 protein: CASSLTTGIYTGELFF; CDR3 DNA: TGTGCCAGCAGCTTAACGACTGGCATTTACACCGGGGAGCTGTTTTTT
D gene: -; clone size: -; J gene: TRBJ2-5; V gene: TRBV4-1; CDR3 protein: CASSLQQGEFQETQYF; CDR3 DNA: TGCGCCAGCAGCCTACAACAGGGCGAGTTTCAAGAGACCCAGTACTTC
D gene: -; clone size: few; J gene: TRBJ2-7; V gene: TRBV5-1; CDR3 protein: CASSFGISYEQYF; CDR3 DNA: TGCGCCAGCAGCTTCGGAATCTCCTACGAGCAGTACTTC
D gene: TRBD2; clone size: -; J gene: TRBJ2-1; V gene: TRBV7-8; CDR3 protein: CASSSAGTSALNEQFF; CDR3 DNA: TGTGCCAGCAGCTCGGCCGGGACTAGCGCCCTCAATGAGCAGTTCTTC
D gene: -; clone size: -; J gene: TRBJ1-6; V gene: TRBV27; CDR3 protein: CASSLARSYNSPLHF; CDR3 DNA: TGTGCCAGCAGTTTAGCGAGGTCCTATAATTCACCCCTCCACTTT
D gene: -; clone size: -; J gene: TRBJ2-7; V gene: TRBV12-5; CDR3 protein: CASGAISYEQYF; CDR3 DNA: TGTGCTAGTGGTGCGATCTCCTACGAGCAGTACTTC
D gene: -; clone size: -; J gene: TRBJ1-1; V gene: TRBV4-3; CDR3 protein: CASSQDSQVVEAFF; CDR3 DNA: TGCGCCAGCAGCCAAGACAGTCAGGTGGTAGAAGCTTTCTTT
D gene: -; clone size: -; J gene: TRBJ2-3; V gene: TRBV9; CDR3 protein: CASSAETPDTQYF; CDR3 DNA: TGTGCCAGCAGCGCCGAGACACCAGATACGCAGTATTTT
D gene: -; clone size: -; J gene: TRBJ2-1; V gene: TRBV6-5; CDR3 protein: CASSYRASYNEQFF; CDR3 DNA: TGTGCCAGCAGTTATCGGGCTTCCTACAATGAGCAGTTCTTC
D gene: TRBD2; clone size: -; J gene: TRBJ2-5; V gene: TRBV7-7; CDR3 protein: CASSPIAGLQETQYF; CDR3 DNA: TGTGCTAGCAGCCCCATAGCGGGCCTCCAAGAGACCCAGTACTTC
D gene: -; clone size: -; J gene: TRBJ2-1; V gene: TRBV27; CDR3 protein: CASSFPSHSYNEQFF; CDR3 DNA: TGTGCCAGCAGTTTCCCTAGCCACTCCTACAATGAGCAGTTCTTC
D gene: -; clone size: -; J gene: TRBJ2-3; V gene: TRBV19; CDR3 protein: CASCTAAGYTDTQYF; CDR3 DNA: TGTGCCAGTTGTACCGCGGCAGGGTACACAGATACGCAGTATTTT
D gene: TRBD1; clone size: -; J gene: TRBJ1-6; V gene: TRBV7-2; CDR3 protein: CASSEGQGGSYNSPLHF; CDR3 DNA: TGTGCCAGCAGCGAGGGACAGGGGGGCTCCTATAATTCACCCCTCCACTTT
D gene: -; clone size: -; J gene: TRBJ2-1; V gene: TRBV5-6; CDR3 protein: CASSLVRGEQFF; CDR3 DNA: TGTGCCAGCAGCTTGGTGCGGGGTGAGCAGTTCTTC
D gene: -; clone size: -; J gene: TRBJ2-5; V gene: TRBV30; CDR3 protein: CAWSVPTPWGLGQYF; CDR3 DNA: TGTGCCTGGAGTGTACCCACGCCATGGGGGCTCGGCCAGTACTTC
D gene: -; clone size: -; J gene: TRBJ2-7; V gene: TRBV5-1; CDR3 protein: CASSPGYEQYF; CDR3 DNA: TGCGCCAGCAGCCCCGGCTACGAGCAGTACTTC
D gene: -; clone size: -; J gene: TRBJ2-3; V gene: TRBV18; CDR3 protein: CASSPPELGGTTDTQYF; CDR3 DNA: TGTGCCAGCTCACCTCCAGAGCTAGGTGGAACCACAGATACGCAGTATTTT
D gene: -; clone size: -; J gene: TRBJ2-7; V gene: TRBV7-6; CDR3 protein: CASSLDWGESEQYF; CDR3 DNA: TGTGCCAGCAGCCTCGACTGGGGCGAGAGCGAGCAGTACTTC
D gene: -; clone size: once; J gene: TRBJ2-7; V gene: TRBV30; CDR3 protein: CAWSQDRAGDEQYF; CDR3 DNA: TGTGCCTGGAGCCAGGACAGGGCGGGGGACGAGCAGTACTTC
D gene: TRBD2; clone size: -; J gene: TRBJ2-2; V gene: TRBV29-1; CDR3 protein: CSVEAGGVTGELFF; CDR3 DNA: TGCAGCGTTGAGGCGGGAGGAGTGACCGGGGAGCTGTTTTTT
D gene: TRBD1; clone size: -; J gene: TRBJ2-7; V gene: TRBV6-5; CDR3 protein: CASSSTGETYEQYF; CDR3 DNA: TGTGCCAGCAGTTCGACAGGGGAAACCTACGAGCAGTACTTC
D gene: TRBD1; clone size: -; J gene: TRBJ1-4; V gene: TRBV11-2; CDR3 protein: CASSINRGGEKLFF; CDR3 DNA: TGTGCCAGCAGCATCAACAGGGGGGGTGAAAAACTGTTTTTT
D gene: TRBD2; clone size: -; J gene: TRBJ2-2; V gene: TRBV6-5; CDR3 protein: CASTAGVTGELFF; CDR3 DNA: TGTGCCAGCACAGCGGGAGTTACCGGGGAGCTGTTTTTT
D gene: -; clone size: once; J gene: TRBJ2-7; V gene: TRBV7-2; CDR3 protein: CASSLGRDFPYEQYF; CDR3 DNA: TGTGCCAGCAGCTTAGGAAGGGACTTTCCCTACGAGCAGTACTTC
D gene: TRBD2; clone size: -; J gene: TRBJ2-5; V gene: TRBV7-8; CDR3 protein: CASSQRLAGSSYQETQYF; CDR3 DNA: TGTGCCAGCAGCCAAAGACTAGCGGGCTCTTCGTACCAAGAGACCCAGTACTTC
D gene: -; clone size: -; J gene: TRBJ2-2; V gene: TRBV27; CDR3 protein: CASSGAPNTGELFF; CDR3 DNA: TGTGCCAGCAGCGGGGCACCGAACACCGGGGAGCTGTTTTTT
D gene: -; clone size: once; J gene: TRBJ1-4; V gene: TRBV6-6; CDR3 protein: CASSYLDGGDNEKLFF; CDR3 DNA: TGTGCCAGCAGTTACTTGGACGGAGGCGATAATGAAAAACTGTTTTTT
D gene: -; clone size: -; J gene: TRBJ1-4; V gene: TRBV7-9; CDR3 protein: CASSPRDGYNEKLFF; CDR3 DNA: TGTGCCAGCAGCCCCCGGGACGGGTATAATGAAAAACTGTTTTTT
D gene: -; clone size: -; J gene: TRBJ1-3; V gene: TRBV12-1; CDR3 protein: CASTPESDEYTIYF; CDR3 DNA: TGTGCCAGCACCCCAGAGTCGGATGAGTACACCATATATTTT
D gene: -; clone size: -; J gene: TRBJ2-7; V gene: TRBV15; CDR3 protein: CATSVDSLASPYEQYF; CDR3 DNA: TGTGCCACCAGCGTTGACTCACTCGCTTCCCCCTACGAGCAGTACTTC
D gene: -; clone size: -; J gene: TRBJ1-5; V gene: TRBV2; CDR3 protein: CASSGELQGDVNQPQHF; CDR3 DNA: TGTGCCAGCAGTGGGGAATTACAGGGAGACGTCAATCAGCCCCAGCATTTT
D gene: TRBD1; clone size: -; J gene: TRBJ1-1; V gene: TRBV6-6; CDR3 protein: CASRGTWDSENTEAFF; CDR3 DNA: TGTGCCAGCAGGGGGACGTGGGACAGCGAGAACACTGAAGCTTTCTTT
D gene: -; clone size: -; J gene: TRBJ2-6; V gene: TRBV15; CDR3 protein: CATSRPELSGANVLTF; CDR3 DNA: TGTGCCACCAGCAGACCCGAACTCTCTGGGGCCAACGTCCTGACTTTC
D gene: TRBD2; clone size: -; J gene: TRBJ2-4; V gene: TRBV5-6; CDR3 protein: CASSGTGEGTKNIQYF; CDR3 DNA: TGTGCCAGCAGCGGGACCGGGGAGGGGACCAAAAACATTCAGTACTTC
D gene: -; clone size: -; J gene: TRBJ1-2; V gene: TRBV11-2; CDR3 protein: CASSLDRGGIGSLHYGYTF; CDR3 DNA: TGTGCCAGCAGCTTAGATCGGGGAGGGATCGGAAGCCTTCACTATGGCTACACCTTC
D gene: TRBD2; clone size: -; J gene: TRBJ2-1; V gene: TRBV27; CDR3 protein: CASRGLRYHEQFF; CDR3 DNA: TGTGCCAGCAGGGGACTAAGATATCATGAGCAGTTCTTC
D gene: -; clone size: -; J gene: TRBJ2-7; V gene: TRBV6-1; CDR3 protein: CASSEAPVAGDYEQYF; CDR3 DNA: TGTGCCAGCAGTGAAGCCCCTGTGGCAGGGGACTACGAGCAGTACTTC
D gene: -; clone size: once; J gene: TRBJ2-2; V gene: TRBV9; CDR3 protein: CASSPGQLTGELFF; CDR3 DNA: TGTGCCAGCAGCCCTGGACAGCTGACCGGGGAGCTGTTTTTT
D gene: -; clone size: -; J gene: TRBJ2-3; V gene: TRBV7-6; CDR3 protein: CASSLGSGRTDTQYF; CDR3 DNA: TGTGCCAGCAGCCTGGGGAGCGGGCGTACAGATACGCAGTATTTT
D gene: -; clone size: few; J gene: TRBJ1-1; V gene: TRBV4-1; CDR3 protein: CASSQFRGGLTEAFF; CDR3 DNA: TGCGCCAGCAGCCAGTTTCGTGGAGGGCTCACTGAAGCTTTCTTT
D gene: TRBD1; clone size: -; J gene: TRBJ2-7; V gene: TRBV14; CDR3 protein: CASSHRTGGWDEQYF; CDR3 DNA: TGTGCCAGCAGTCATAGGACAGGGGGCTGGGACGAGCAGTACTTC
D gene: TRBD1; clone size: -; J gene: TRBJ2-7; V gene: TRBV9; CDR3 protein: CASSVGQGPSDEQYF; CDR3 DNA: TGTGCCAGCAGCGTAGGACAGGGGCCCTCCGACGAGCAGTACTTC
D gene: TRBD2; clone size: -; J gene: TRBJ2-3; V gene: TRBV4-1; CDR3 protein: CASSLTPGLAGDTQYF; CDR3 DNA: TGCGCCAGCAGCCTGACACCGGGACTAGCAGGAGATACGCAGTATTTT
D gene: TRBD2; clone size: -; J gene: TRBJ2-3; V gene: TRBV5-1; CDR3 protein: CASSSSLAGPPTSTDTQYF; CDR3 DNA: TGCGCCAGCAGCTCTTCACTAGCGGGGCCTCCTACTAGCACAGATACGCAGTATTTT
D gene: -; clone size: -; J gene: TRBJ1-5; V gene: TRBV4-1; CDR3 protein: CASSQDTSQPQHF; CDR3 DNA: TGCGCCAGCAGCCAAGATACGAGCCAGCCCCAGCATTTT